The following is a T cell receptor beta chain sequence with its context. Its antigen is still unknown. Clones were sequenced by immunoSEQ multiplex PCR, and TCRdb holds only the in-frame ones, with some missing. The top ten hold around 0.38% of the sample, which has 1,400,000 or so clones, just under 99% seen once. The entry originates in a study of shared clonotypes between healthy human individuals. Study as a whole: Per donor, CD8 memory used one plate, CD8 naive used two, CD4 memory used three and CD4 naive used three.

Study outcomes and limitations: When naive CD4 clonotypes were compared across a few donors, approximately 4.9% were shared.

Germline CDR1 is LGHNA and CDR2 is YSLEER. Germline trimming cut 4 bases from V and 1 base from J; bases unmatched to any gene: 8. The CDR3 spans 17 residues. The V call is TRBV4-3, the J call TRBJ2-1; the match to TRBD2 covers 9 bases. Sequenced input: naive CD4+ T cells sorted from blood. The subset: CD45RA+ positively selected. This sequence originates from a young man in good health. CDR3 protein: CASSPQLAGGSYNEQFF. The CDR3 nucleotides are TGCGCCAGCAGCCCCCAACTGGCGGGAGGGTCCTACAATGAGCAGTTCTTC.